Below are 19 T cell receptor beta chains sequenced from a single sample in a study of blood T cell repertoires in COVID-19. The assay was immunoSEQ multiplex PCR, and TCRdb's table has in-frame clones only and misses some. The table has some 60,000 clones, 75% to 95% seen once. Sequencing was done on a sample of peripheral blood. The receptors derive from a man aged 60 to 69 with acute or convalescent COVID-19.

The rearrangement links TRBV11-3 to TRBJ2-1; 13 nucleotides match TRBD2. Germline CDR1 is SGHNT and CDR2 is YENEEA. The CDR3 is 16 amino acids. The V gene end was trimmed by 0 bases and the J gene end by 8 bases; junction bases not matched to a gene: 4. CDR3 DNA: TGTGCCAGCAGCTTAGATCGGACTAGCGGGAGCTATGAGCAGTTCTTC. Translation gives CASSLDRTSGSYEQFF. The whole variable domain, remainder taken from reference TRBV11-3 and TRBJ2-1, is EAGVVQSPRYKIIEKKQPVAFWCNPISGHNTLYWYLQNLGQGPELLIRYENEEAVDDSQLPKDRFSAERLKGVDSTLKIQPAELGDSAVYLCASSLDRTSGSYEQFFGPGTRLTVL.

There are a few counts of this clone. The CDR3: CASSRKTSGTSHEQFF. The CDR3 coding sequence is TGCGCCAGCAGCAGGAAGACTAGCGGGACATCCCATGAGCAGTTCTTC. The rearrangement joins TRBV5-1 to TRBJ2-1; 11 bases map to TRBD2. Germline V CDR1 and CDR2: SGHRS, YFSETQ. The V gene end was trimmed by 4 bases and the J gene end by 8 bases; junction bases not matched to a gene: 11. The CDR3 covers 16 residues.

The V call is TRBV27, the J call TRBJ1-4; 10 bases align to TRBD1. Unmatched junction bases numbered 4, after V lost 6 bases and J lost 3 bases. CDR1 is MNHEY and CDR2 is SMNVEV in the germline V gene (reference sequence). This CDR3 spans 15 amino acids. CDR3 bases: TGTGCCAGCAGGACAGGGGGCGCGGCTAATGAAAAACTGTTTTTT. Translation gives CASRTGGAANEKLFF.

The CDR3 sequence: CASTLLGGSAPNEQFF. The CDR3 DNA reads as TGTGCCAGCACCCTCCTGGGCGGGAGCGCCCCAAATGAGCAGTTCTTC. The chain combines TRBV6-6 with TRBJ2-1, with 7 bases aligning to TRBD2. The germline gives CDR1 MNHNY, CDR2 SVGAGI (reference sequence). The CDR3 covers 16 residues. The V segment lost 7 bases and the J segment 7 bases; nucleotides outside the gene matches: 16.

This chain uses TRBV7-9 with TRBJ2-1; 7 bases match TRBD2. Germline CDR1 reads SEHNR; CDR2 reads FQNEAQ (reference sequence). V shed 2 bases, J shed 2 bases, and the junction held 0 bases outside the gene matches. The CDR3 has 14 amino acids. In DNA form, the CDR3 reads TGTGCCAGCAGCTTAAGCGGGGCCTACAATGAGCAGTTCTTC. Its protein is CASSLSGAYNEQFF.

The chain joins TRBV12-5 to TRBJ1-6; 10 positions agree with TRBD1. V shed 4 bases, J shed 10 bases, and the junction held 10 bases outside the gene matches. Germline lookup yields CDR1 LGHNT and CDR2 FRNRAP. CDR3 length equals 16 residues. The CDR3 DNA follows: TGTGCTAGTGGTTGGCAGACGACAGGGGGCGGATCACCCCTCCACTTT. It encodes CASGWQTTGGGSPLHF. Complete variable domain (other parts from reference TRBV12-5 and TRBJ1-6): DARVTQTPRHKVTEMGQEVTMRCQPILGHNTVFWYRQTMMQGLELLAYFRNRAPLDDSGMPKDRFSAEMPDATLATLKIQPSEPRDSAVYFCASGWQTTGGGSPLHFGNGTRLTVT.

CDR3 region: CASSSSGRRDTQYF. CDR3 DNA sequence: TGTGCCAGCAGTTCTAGCGGGAGAAGGGATACGCAGTATTTT. The rearrangement uses TRBV2 and TRBJ2-3; 10 bases are a match to TRBD2. The V segment lost 5 bases and the J segment 6 bases; nucleotides outside the gene matches: 5. CDR3 length: 14 amino acids. The V gene's germline CDR1 is SNHLY and CDR2 FYNNEI.

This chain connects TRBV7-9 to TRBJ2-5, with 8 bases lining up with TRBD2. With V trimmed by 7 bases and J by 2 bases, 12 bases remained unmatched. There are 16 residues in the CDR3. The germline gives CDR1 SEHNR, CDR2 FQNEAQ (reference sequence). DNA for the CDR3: TGTGCCAGCAACAAAGGGGGAAGCGGGAGTCAAGAGACCCAGTACTTC. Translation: CASNKGGSGSQETQYF.

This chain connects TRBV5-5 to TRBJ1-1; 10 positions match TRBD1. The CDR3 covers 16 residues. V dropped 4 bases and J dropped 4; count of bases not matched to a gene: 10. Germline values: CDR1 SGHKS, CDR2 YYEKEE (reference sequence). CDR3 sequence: CASSLRDRGMGTEAFF. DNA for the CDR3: TGTGCCAGCAGCCTCCGGGACAGGGGTATGGGCACTGAAGCTTTCTTT.

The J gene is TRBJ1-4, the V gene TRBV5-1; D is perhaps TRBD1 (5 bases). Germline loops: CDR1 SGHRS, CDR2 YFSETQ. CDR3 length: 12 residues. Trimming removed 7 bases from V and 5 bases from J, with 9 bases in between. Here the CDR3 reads CASSRQNEKLFF. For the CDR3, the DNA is TGCGCCAGCTCTAGACAGAATGAAAAACTGTTTTTT.

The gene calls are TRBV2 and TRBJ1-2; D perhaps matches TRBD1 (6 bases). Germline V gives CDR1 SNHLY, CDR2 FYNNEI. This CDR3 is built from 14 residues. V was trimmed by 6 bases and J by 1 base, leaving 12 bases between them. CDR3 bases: TGTGCCAGCAGCGACAGGACCTTTAACTATGGCTACACCTTC. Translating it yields CASSDRTFNYGYTF.

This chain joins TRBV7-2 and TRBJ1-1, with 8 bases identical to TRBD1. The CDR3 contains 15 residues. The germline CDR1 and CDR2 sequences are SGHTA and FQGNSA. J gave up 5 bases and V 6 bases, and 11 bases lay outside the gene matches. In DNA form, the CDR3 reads TGTGCCAGCAGACCCCGGACAGGGAAGGAGACTGAAGCTTTCTTT. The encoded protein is CASRPRTGKETEAFF.

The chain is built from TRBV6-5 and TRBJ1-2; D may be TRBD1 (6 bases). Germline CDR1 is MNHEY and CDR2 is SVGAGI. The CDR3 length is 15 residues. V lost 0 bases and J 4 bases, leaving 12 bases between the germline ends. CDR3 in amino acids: CASSYSRTAPYGYTF. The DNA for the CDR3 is TGTGCCAGCAGTTACTCAAGGACAGCTCCCTATGGCTACACCTTC.

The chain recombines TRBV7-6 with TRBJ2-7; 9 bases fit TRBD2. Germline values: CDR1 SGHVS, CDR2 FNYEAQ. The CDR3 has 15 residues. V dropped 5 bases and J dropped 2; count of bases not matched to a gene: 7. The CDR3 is CASSPSGGLTYEQYF. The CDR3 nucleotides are TGTGCCAGCAGCCCCAGCGGGGGGCTAACCTACGAGCAGTACTTC.

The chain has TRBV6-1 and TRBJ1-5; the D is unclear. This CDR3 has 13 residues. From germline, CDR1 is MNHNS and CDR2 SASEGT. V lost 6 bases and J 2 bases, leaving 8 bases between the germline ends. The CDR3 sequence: CASSKRGNQPQHF. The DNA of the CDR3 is TGTGCCAGCAGCAAACGAGGCAATCAGCCCCAGCATTTT.

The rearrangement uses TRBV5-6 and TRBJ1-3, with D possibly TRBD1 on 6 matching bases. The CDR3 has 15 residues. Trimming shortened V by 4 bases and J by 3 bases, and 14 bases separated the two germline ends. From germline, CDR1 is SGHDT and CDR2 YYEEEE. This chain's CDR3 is CASSAQGTVGNTIYF. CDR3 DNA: TGTGCCAGCAGCGCACAGGGTACAGTTGGAAACACCATATATTTT. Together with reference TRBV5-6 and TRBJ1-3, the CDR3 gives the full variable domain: DAGVTQSPTHLIKTRGQQVTLRCSPKSGHDTVSWYQQALGQGPQFIFQYYEEEERQRGNFPDRFSGHQFPNYSSELNVNALLLGDSALYLCASSAQGTVGNTIYFGEGSWLTVV.

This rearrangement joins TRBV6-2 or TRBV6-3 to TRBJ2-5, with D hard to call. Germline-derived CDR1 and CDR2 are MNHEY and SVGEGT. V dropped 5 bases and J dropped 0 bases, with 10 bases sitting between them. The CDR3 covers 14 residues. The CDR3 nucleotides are TGTGCCAGCAGTGTTGACATTTACCAAGAGACCCAGTACTTC. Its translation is CASSVDIYQETQYF.

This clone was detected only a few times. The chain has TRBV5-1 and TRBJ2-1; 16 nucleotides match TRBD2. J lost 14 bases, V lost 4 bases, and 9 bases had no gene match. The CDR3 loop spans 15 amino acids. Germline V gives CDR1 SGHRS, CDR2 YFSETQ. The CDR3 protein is CASSTGLAGGPRKFF. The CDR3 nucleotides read TGCGCCAGCAGCACGGGACTAGCGGGAGGGCCGCGGAAGTTCTTC. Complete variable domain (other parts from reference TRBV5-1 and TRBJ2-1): KAGVTQTPRYLIKTRGQQVTLSCSPISGHRSVSWYQQTPGQGLQFLFEYFSETQRNKGNFPGRFSGRQFSNSRSEMNVSTLELGDSALYLCASSTGLAGGPRKFFGPGTRLTVL.

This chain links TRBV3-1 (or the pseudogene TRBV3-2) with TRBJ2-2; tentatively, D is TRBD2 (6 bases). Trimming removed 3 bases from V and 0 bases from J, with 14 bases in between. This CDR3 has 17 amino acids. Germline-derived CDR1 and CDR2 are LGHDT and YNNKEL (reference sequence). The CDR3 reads CASSQRDGSPNTGELFF. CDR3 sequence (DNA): TGTGCCAGCAGCCAGCGGGACGGGAGCCCGAACACCGGGGAGCTGTTTTTT.